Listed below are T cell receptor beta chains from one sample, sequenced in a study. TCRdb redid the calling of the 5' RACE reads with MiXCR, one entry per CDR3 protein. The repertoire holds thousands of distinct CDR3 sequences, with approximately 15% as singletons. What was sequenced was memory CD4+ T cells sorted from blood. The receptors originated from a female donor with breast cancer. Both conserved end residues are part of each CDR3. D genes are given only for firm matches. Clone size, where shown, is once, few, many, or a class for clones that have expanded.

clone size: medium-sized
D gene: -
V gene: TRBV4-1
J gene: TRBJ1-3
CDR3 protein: CASSQEGNTIYF
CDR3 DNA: TGCGCCAGCAGCCAGGAGGGGAACACCATATATTTT

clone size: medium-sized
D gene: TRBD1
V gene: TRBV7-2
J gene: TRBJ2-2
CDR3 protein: CASSQDRGGSGELFF
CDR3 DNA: TGTGCCAGCAGCCAGGACAGGGGTGGGTCCGGGGAGCTGTTTTTT

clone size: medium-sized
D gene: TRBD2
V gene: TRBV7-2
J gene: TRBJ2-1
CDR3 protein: CASSLDGTRSHEQFF
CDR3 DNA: TGTGCCAGCAGCTTAGACGGGACTAGGAGTCATGAGCAGTTCTTC

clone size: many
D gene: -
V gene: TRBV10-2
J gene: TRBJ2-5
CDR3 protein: CASSEQLRETQYF
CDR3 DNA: TGCGCCAGCAGTGAGCAGTTACGGGAGACCCAGTACTTC

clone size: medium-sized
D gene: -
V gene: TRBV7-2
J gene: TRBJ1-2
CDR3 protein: CASSPDMGLYSYTF
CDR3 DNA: TGTGCCAGCAGCCCAGATATGGGGCTATATAGCTACACCTTC

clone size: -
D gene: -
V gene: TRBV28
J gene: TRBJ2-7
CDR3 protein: CASSPGVAYEQYF
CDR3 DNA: TGTGCCAGCAGCCCGGGCGTCGCCTACGAGCAGTACTTC

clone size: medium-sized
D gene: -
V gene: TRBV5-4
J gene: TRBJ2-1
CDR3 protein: CASSATKTHEQFF
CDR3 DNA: TGTGCCAGCAGCGCAACTAAGACCCATGAGCAGTTCTTC

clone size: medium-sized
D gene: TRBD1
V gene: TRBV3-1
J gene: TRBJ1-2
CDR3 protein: CASSLGTGQVGYTF
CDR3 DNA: TGTGCCAGCAGCCTGGGGACAGGGCAGGTTGGCTACACCTTC

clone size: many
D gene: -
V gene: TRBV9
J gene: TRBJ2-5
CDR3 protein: CASSVGGAETQYF
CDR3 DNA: TGTGCCAGCAGCGTAGGAGGGGCAGAGACCCAGTACTTC

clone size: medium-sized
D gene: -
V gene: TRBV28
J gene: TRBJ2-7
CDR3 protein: CASSFVPWTGRYEQYF
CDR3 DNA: TGTGCCAGCAGTTTCGTCCCCTGGACTGGGCGCTACGAGCAGTACTTC

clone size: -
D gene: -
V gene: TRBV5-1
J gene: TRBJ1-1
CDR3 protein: CASSLEGGGTEAFF
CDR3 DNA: TGCGCCAGCAGCTTGGAGGGGGGCGGCACTGAAGCTTTCTTT

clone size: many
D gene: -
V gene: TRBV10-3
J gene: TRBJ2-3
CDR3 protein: CAISESEERAYTDTQYF
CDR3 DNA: TGTGCCATCAGTGAGTCGGAAGAGCGGGCCTACACAGATACGCAGTATTTT

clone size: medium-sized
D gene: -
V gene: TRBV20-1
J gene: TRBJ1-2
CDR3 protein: CSASQVYGYTF
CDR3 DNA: TGCAGTGCTTCACAGGTTTATGGCTACACCTTC

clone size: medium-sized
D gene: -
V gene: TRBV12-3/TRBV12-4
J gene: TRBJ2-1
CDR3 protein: CASSLRERNYNEQFF
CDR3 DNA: TGTGCCAGCAGTTTGAGAGAGCGAAACTACAATGAGCAGTTCTTC

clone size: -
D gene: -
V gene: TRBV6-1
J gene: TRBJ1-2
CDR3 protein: CASAVKGDGYGYTF
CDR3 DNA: TGTGCCAGCGCCGTAAAGGGGGATGGCTATGGCTACACCTTC

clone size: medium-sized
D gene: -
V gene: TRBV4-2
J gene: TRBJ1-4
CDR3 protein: CASSQESQGKLFF
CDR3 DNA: TGTGCCAGCAGCCAAGAGAGCCAGGGGAAACTGTTTTTT

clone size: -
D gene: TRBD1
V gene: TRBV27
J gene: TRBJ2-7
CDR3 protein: CASSPNGQGYYEQYF
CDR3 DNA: TGTGCCAGCAGTCCGAACGGACAGGGCTACTACGAGCAGTACTTC

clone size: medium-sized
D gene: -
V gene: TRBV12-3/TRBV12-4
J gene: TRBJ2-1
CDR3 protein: CASSPRLLEQFF
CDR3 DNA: TGTGCCAGCAGTCCGCGACTGCTCGAGCAGTTCTTC

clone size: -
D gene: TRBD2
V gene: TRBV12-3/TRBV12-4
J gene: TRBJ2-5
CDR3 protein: CAGSRASGRGLRETQYF
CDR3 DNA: TGTGCCGGCAGTCGCGCCTCTGGGCGGGGGTTGCGAGAGACCCAGTACTTC

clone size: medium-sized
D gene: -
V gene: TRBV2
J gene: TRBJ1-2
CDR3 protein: CASSESGVGGYTF
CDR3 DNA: TGTGCCAGCAGTGAATCGGGGGTGGGAGGCTACACCTTC

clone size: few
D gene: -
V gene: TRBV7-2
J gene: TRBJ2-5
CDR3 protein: CASSSLTRETQYF
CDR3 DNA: TGTGCCAGCAGCTCGTTGACGCGGGAGACCCAGTACTTC

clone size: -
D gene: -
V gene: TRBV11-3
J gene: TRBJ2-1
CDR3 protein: CASSFGQNYNEQFF
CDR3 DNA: TGTGCCAGCAGCTTCGGACAGAATTACAATGAGCAGTTCTTC

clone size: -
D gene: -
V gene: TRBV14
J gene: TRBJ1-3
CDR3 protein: CASSQMPGNSGNTIYF
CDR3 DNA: TGTGCCAGCAGCCAAATGCCGGGGAACTCTGGAAACACCATATATTTT

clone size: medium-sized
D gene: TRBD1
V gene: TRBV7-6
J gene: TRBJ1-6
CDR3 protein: CASSLGQGENSPLHF
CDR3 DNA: TGTGCCAGCAGCTTGGGACAGGGGGAGAATTCACCCCTCCACTTT

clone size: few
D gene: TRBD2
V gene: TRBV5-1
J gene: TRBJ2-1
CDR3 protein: CAGSSLTSGRSYNEQFF
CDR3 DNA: TGCGCCGGCAGCTCCTTGACTAGCGGGAGGTCATACAATGAGCAGTTCTTC

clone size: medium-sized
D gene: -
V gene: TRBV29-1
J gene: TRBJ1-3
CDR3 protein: CSVTTSGNTIYF
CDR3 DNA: TGCAGCGTCACAACCTCTGGAAACACCATATATTTT

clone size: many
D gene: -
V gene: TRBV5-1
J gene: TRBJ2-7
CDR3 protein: CASSYSEGHEQYF
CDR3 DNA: TGCGCCAGCAGCTACTCTGAGGGTCACGAGCAGTACTTC

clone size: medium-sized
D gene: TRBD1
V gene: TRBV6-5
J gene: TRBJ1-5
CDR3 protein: CASSYRQGGQPQHF
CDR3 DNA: TGTGCCAGCAGTTACCGACAGGGCGGACAGCCCCAGCATTTT

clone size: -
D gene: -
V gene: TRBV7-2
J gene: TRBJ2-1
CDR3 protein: CASSTGREHNEQFF
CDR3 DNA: TGTGCCAGCAGCACAGGACGGGAGCACAATGAGCAGTTCTTC

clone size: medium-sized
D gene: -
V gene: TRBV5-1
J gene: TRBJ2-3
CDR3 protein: CASRGTSMGTDTQYF
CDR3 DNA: TGCGCCAGCAGAGGGACCTCCATGGGCACAGATACGCAGTATTTT

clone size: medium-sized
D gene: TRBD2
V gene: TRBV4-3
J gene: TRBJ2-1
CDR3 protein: CASSQDRGRDLFF
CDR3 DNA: TGCGCCAGCAGCCAAGATCGGGGGAGGGACCTGTTCTTC

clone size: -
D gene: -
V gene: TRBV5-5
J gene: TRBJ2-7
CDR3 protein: CASSYVAAVGGEQYF
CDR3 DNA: TGTGCCAGCAGCTATGTAGCGGCAGTGGGAGGCGAGCAGTACTTC

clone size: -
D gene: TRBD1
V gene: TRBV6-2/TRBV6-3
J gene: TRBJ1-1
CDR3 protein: CASSYSTGVTEAFF
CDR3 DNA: TGTGCCAGCAGTTACTCGACAGGGGTGACTGAAGCTTTCTTT

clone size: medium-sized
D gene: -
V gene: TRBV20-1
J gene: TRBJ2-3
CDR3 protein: CSASGTDTQYF
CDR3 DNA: TGCAGTGCTAGCGGCACAGATACGCAGTATTTT

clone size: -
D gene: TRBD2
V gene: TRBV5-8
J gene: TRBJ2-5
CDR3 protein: CASSLGTSGMLEETQYF
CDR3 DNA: TGTGCCAGCAGCTTGGGAACTAGCGGGATGCTGGAAGAGACCCAGTACTTC

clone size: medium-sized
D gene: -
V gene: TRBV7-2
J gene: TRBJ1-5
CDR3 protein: CASSLARDQPQHF
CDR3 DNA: TGTGCCAGCAGCTTAGCAAGGGATCAGCCCCAGCATTTT

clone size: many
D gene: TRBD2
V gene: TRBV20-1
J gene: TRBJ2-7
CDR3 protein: CSARDPVGLADLYEQYF
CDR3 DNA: TGCAGTGCTAGAGATCCCGTTGGACTAGCGGACCTCTACGAGCAGTACTTC

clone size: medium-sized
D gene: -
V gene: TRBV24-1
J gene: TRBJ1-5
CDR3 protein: CATLGDKGHQPQHF
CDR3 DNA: TGTGCCACCCTCGGGGACAAGGGGCATCAGCCCCAGCATTTT

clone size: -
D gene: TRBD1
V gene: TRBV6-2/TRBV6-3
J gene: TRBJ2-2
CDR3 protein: CASSYGTVNTGELFF
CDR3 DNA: TGTGCCAGCAGTTACGGGACAGTGAACACCGGGGAGCTGTTTTTT

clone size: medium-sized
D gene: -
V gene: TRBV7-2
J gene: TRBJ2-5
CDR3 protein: CASSGLLQETQYF
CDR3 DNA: TGTGCCAGCAGCGGACTGTTACAAGAGACCCAGTACTTC

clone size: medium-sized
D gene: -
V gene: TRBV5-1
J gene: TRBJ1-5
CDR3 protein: CASSPTGDLNQPQHF
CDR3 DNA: TGCGCCAGCAGCCCGACCGGGGATCTCAATCAGCCCCAGCATTTT

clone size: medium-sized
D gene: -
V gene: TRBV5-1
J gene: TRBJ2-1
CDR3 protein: CASSLGRQGNNEQFF
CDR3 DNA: TGCGCCAGCAGCTTGGGAAGGCAGGGAAACAATGAGCAGTTCTTC

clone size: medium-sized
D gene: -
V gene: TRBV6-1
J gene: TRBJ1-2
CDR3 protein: CASSESGVSNYGYTF
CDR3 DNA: TGTGCCAGCAGTGAATCAGGGGTTTCTAACTATGGCTACACCTTC

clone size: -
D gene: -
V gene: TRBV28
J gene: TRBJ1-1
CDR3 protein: CASSESNTEAFF
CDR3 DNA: TGTGCCAGCAGTGAGTCGAACACTGAAGCTTTCTTT

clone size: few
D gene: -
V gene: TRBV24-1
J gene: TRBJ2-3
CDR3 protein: CATSDFSGRDTQYF
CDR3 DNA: TGTGCCACCAGTGATTTTTCAGGGCGGGATACGCAGTATTTT

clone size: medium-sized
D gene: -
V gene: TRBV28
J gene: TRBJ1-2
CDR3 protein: CASSFGSNYGYTF
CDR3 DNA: TGTGCCAGCAGTTTCGGCAGCAACTATGGCTACACCTTC

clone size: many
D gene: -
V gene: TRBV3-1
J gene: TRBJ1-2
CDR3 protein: CASSQDIASSGYTF
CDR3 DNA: TGTGCCAGCAGCCAAGATATAGCGTCGTCGGGCTACACCTTC

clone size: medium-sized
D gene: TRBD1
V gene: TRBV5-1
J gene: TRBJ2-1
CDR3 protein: CASTRGPEDSNRFF
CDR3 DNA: TGCGCCAGCACGAGGGGGCCCGAAGATTCCAATAGGTTCTTC

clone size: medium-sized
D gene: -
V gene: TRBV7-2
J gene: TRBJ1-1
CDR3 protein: CASSLEQHTEAFF
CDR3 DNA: TGTGCCAGCAGCTTAGAACAGCACACTGAAGCTTTCTTT

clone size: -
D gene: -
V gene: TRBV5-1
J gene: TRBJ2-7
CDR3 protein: CASRVPRDSDTYEQDF
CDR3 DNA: TGCGCCAGCCGTGTTCCGCGGGACAGTGATACCTACGAGCAGGACTTC